This T cell receptor beta chain was profiled in a study of human T cells and chemical hapten exposure (dated by TCRdb to the early 2020s). Regarding the complete study: For sensitization, 2% DPC in acetone was applied to a roughly 2 cm by roughly 2 cm area of upper inner arm skin. Throughout the approximately 25-week study period, patients were also given weekly therapeutic DPC doses on the scalp. Patch testing on the upper back used Finn chambers containing 0.01% DPC, with scoring done after 6 days according to International Contact Dermatitis Research Group standards. The mostly female patient cohort included alopecia areata with under or over 50% scalp involvement, alopecia totalis and alopecia universalis. Libraries were combined into a pool for sequencing, and differences in TCR yield between samples came mainly from small differences in library volumes within the pool. The study tracked peripheral blood TCR repertoire changes in vivo during primary and secondary sensitization to the hapten diphenylcyclopropenone (DPC) in alopecia patients. Blood was sampled from patients pre-sensitization (week 0) and at 2, 6 and about 24 weeks after DPC sensitization. Blood for TCR sequencing was provided by twenty-nine alopecia patients at one to four time points (pre-sensitization, 2, 6 and 24 weeks).

What the work shows at the level of the full study, not this receptor alone: Significantly more large CDR3 similarity clusters were formed by expanded TCRs than by pre-sensitization or healthy control sets, consistent with antigen-driven responses. Repeated subsampling changed both the strength of the expansion versus patch-test correlation and the threshold at which the correlation became significant. The number of PT1 expanded TCRs positively correlated with patch test score, significant at thresholds 8, 16 and 32 but not 4. DPC sensitization did not change the number of TCRs with a frequency above 1 in 1000, and there was no evidence of changes in global repertoire structure. Because every patient had alopecia, a presumed autoimmune disease, the patients' immune response might differ from that of healthy individuals.

The time point label, read with the paper, signifies: patch test 2, 6 weeks after DPC sensitization. The sample's treatment or condition label, in plain terms: therapeutic diphenylcyclopropenone sensitization with weekly scalp DPC. At every patch-test visit, the blood draw took place before the patch test was put on. To be eligible, patients had to be aged 18 to 70, diagnosed with alopecia and judged suitable for DPC therapy, while pregnant patients were excluded. Unfractionated whole blood was collected in Tempus Blood RNA tubes, and total RNA was extracted from that blood. The library was made by RACE. These reads were obtained on a NextSeq 500. During library preparation, unique molecular identifiers were attached to individual cDNA molecules so that TCRs could be counted quantitatively and reproducibly. Each blood RNA sample was used to sequence both TCR alpha and TCR beta chains. Per the authors' processing: Samples had a median of about 90,000 TCRs, with a range from about 23,224 to 700,000. V, J and CDR3 annotation of the TCR reads was carried out using the Decombinator software suite. For the PS versus PT1 abundance plots, all samples were subsampled to the same number of TCRs (28,000). Expanded TCRs were defined as absent before sensitization and observed at least eight times at the 2-week time point. Clones were called with MiXCR by TCRdb after fastp trimmed the public reads at Q25, and only in-frame beta chains were retained. CDR3 protein sequences are deduplicated, and each keeps its most common genes and DNA. Here the V and J calls rest on TCRdb's processing, not on the authors' analysis. The sample profile shows about 80,000 distinct CDR3 sequences; roughly a tenth of them were found once. The ten top clones hold under 2.5% of the sample.

This clonotype was counted at least ten times. Its antigen is unknown. It has no much larger one-base neighbor in the sample; base qualities were not kept. This receptor was identified in a woman aged 25 to 45 with alopecia areata. Some clones in this sample may be carry-over from other donors' samples. Sample: whole blood, taken in connection with sensitization to the hapten diphenylcyclopropenone (DPC).

In nucleotide form, the sequence is TGTGCCAGCAGCCGAGAGCGCTCGGGTGAAGCTTTCTTT. Protein translation: CASSRERSGEAFF. The receptor chain draws on TRBV7-3 and TRBJ1-1, with no confidently assigned D gene. V is clipped by 5 bases and J by 7 bases, and the sequence between their germline boundaries is 14 bases long. In the germline V gene, CDR1 corresponds to SGHTA and CDR2 to FQGTGA. The CDR3, cysteine through phenylalanine, is 13 amino acids long. Of the read, only the CDR3 DNA is kept; its 39 bases are in frame from base 1.